The clone carrying this TCR beta chain was counted at least ten times. The source of the sample is a study of human T cells and chemical hapten exposure. Documented time point: patch test 2, 6 weeks after DPC sensitization. The treatment: therapeutic diphenylcyclopropenone sensitization with weekly scalp DPC. MiXCR was run by TCRdb on the RACE reads, yielding one entry per CDR3 protein. In the table there are about 140,000 distinct CDR3 sequences, 12% of which are singletons. The germline V gene encodes CDR1 MDHEN and CDR2 SYDVKM. The CDR3 consists of 13 residues. V lost 2 bases and J lost 7, with 11 bases in between.

The source of this sequence is a woman in her fifties or sixties with alopecia areata. Some clones in this sample may be carry-over from other donors' samples. The V call is TRBV28, the J call TRBJ1-2; tentative D call: TRBD1 (5 bases). Sequenced material: whole blood, taken in connection with sensitization to the hapten diphenylcyclopropenone (DPC). CDR3 in amino acids: CASSLRGDSGYTF. Written as DNA, the CDR3 is TGTGCCAGCAGTTTAAGGGGAGATTCTGGCTACACCTTC.